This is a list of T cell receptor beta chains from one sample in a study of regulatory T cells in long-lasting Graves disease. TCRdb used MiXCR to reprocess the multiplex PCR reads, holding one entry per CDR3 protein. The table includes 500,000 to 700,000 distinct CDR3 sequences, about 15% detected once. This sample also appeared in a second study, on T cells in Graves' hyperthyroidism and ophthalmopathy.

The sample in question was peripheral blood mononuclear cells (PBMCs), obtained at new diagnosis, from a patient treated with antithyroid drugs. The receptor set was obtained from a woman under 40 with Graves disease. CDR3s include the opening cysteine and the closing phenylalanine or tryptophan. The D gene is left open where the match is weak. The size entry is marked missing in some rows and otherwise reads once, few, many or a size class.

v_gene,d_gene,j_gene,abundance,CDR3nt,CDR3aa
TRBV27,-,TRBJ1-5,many,TGTGCCAGCAGTTTATCTTTGGGGGGCAATCAGCCCCAGCATTTT,CASSLSLGGNQPQHF
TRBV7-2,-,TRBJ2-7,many,TGTGCCAGCAGCCTAGGGGGGCTAACCTACGAGCAGTACTTC,CASSLGGLTYEQYF
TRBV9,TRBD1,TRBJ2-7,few,TGTGCCAGCAGCGTAGAGGCAGGGGGCTTTGGGTCCTACGAGCAGTACTTC,CASSVEAGGFGSYEQYF
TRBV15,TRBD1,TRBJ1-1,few,TGTGCCACCAGCAGGTCAGGGGGCGCGACAGGATCTGAAGCTTTCTTT,CATSRSGGATGSEAFF
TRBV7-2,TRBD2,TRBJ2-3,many,TGTGCCAGCAGCCCACACCGGACTAGAAGTACGCAGTATTTT,CASSPHRTRSTQYF
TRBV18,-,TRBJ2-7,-,TGTGCCAGCTCACCGATGGGGAACGAGCAGTACTTC,CASSPMGNEQYF
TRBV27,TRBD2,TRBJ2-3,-,TGTGCCAGCAGTTCTTCCGGGAGCGGGAGTAGAAGGACAGATACGCAGTATTTT,CASSSSGSGSRRTDTQYF
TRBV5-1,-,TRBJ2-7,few,TGCGCCAGCAGAGCCGCGGCTTCCTACGAGCAGTACTTC,CASRAAASYEQYF
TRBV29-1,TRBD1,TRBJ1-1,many,TGCAGCGTGACGGACAGGGGGGAGGTTGCCGTCATGAACACTGAAGCTTTCTTT,CSVTDRGEVAVMNTEAFF
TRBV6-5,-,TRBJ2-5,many,TGTGCCAGCAGTTACGGGGGAACCCTAGAGACCCAGTACTTC,CASSYGGTLETQYF
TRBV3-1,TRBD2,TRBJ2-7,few,TGTGCCAGCAGCCAAGCCCTAGCGGGAGGGCTCTACGAGCAGTACTTC,CASSQALAGGLYEQYF
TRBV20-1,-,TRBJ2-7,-,TGCAGTGCTAGTCGTGGAAACGAGCAGTACTTC,CSASRGNEQYF
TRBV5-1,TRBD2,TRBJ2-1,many,TGCGCCAGCACCTTTTCGACTAGCCGTGCCGAGCAGTTCTTC,CASTFSTSRAEQFF
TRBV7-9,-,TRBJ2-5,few,TGTGCCAGCAGCCTCCGAAAAATGCAGGGAGAGACCCAGTACTTC,CASSLRKMQGETQYF
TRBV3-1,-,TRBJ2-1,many,TGTGCCAGCAGCCAAGTACGCAGCTCCTACAATGAGCAGTTCTTC,CASSQVRSSYNEQFF
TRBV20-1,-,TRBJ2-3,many,TGCAGTGCTAGGACTAGAGATACGCAGTATTTT,CSARTRDTQYF
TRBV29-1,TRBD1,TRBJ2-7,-,TGCAGCGTTGAGACAGGGGGCTCCTACGAGCAGTACTTC,CSVETGGSYEQYF
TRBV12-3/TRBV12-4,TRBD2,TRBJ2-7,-,TGTGCCAGCAGCATCACTAGCGGGAGTTCCGAGCAGTACTTC,CASSITSGSSEQYF
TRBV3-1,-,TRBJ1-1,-,TGTGCCAGCAGCCCCATTCAGGGGCGCACTGAAGCTTTCTTT,CASSPIQGRTEAFF
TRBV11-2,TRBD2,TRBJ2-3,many,TGTGCCAGCAGCATAACTAGCGGTCCGGGTACGCAGTATTTT,CASSITSGPGTQYF
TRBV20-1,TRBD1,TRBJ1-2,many,TGCAGTGCTAGAGACTGGACAGGGGGCGGCTATGGCTACACCTTC,CSARDWTGGGYGYTF
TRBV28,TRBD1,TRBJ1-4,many,TGTGCCAGCAGTTTACTCGGGACAGGGAATGAAAAACTGTTTTTT,CASSLLGTGNEKLFF
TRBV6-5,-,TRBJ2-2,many,TGTGCCAGCAGTTACTCGTTAGGGAACACCGGGGAGCTGTTTTTT,CASSYSLGNTGELFF
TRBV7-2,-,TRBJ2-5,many,TGTGCCAGCAGCCAATGGGAGGCAGAGACCCAGTACTTC,CASSQWEAETQYF
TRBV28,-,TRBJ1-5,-,TGTGCCGATGGTAGGGCGAGGAATGGCAATCAGCCCCAGCATTTT,CADGRARNGNQPQHF
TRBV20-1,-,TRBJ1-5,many,TGCAGTGCAATTCCCGGCAGCTGGCAGCCCCAGCATTTT,CSAIPGSWQPQHF
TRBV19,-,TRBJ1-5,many,TGTGCCAGTAGTGAATCGGGACGGACGAATCAGCCCCAGCATTTT,CASSESGRTNQPQHF
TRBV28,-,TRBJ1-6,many,TGTGCCAGCAGTTCCCCAGTAGATCCCCTCCACTTT,CASSSPVDPLHF
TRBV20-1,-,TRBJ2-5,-,TGCAGTGCTAGAGATTCAATCCAAGAGACCCAGTACTTC,CSARDSIQETQYF
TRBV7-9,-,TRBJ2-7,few,TGTGCCAGCAGTCAACAGGGGGGGGCCTACGAGCAGTACTTC,CASSQQGGAYEQYF
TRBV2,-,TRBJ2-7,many,TGTGCCAGCCGGAAAGACACCTCATCCTCCTACGAGCAGTACTTC,CASRKDTSSSYEQYF
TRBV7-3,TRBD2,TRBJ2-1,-,TGTGCCAGCAGCATTGGGACTAGCGGTAACAATGAGCAGTTCTTC,CASSIGTSGNNEQFF
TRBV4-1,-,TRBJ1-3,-,TGCGCCAGCAGCCCCGGTAGGGGTTCCTCTGGAAACGCCATATATTTT,CASSPGRGSSGNAIYF
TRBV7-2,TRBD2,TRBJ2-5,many,TGTGCCAGCAGCTCCAAAGGGACTAGCGGGAGGGCTCTGGAGACCCAGTACTTC,CASSSKGTSGRALETQYF
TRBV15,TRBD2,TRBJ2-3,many,TGTGCCACGGGGCGGGGAGGGCCAACAGATACGCAGTATTTT,CATGRGGPTDTQYF
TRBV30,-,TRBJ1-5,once,TGTGCCTGGAGTGTATCCGGGGGCTGGAGAGATCAGCCCCAGCATTTT,CAWSVSGGWRDQPQHF
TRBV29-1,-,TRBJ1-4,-,TGCAGCGGACGTCTACAGGGTGAGGAAAAACTGTTTTTT,CSGRLQGEEKLFF
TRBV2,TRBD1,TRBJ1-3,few,TGTGCCAGCAGTCAGGTGCAGGGGGCAAAACGCGCCATATATTTT,CASSQVQGAKRAIYF
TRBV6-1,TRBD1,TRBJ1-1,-,TGTGCCAGCAGAAACCAGGGGGCTGCGGCTGAAGCTTTCTTT,CASRNQGAAAEAFF
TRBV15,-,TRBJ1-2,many,TGTGCCACCAGCAGAGAGAGACAGCGAGAGTATGGCTACACCTTC,CATSRERQREYGYTF
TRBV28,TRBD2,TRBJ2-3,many,TGTGCCAGCAGTTGGTTGGGCCGGGAGGGTGGTACGCAGTATTTT,CASSWLGREGGTQYF
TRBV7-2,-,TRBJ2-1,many,TGTGCCAGCAGCTCCGACTACACCAGGAATGAGCAGTTCTTC,CASSSDYTRNEQFF
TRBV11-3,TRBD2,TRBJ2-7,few,TGTGCCAGCAGCTTAGATCTTCGGGGACTAGCGGGATTCGAGCAGTACTTC,CASSLDLRGLAGFEQYF
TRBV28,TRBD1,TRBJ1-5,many,TGTGCCAGCAGCCAACCCGGGACAGGAGGCCAGCCCCAGCATTTT,CASSQPGTGGQPQHF
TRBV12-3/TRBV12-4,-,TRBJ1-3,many,TGTGCCAGCAGTTTAAAGGACCGCTCTGGAAACACCATATATTTT,CASSLKDRSGNTIYF
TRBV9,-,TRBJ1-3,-,TGTGCCAGCAGCGTAGACCCCCTCGCTGGAAACACCATATATTTT,CASSVDPLAGNTIYF
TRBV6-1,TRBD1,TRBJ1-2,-,TGTGCCAGCAGCCCCATTGGGAGACAGGGCTATGGCTACACCTTC,CASSPIGRQGYGYTF
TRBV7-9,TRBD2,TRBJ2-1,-,TGTGCCAGCAGCCCCTATCCGGGACTAGCGGGCCCCAACAATGAGCAGTTCTTC,CASSPYPGLAGPNNEQFF
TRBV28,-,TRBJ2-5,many,TGTGCCAGCGCCTTTAGGGGGGGCCAAGAGACCCAGTACTTC,CASAFRGGQETQYF
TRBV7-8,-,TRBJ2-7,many,TGTGCCAGCAGCTTAGCGGCGCTTCGGGAGCAGTACTTC,CASSLAALREQYF
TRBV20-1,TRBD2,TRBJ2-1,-,TGCAGTGCTACGACTAGCGGGAGTTCCAATGAGCAGTTCTTC,CSATTSGSSNEQFF
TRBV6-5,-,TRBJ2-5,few,TGTGCCAGCAGTTACGAGGCAGCTTTTCAAGAGACCCAGTACTTC,CASSYEAAFQETQYF